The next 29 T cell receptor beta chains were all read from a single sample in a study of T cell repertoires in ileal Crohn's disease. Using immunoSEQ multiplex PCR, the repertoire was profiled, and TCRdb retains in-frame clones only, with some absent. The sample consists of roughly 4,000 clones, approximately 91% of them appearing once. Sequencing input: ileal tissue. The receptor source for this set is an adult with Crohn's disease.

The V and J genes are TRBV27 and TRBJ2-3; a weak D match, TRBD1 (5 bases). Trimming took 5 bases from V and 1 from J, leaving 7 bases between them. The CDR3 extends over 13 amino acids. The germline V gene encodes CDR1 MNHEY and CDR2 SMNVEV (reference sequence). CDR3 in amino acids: CASSRQRTDTQYF. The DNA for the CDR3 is TGTGCCAGCAGTAGACAGCGCACAGATACGCAGTATTTT.

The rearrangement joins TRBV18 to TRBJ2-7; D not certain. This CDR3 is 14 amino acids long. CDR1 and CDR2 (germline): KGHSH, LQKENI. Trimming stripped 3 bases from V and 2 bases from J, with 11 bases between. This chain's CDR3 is CASSPLGQAYEQYF. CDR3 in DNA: TGTGCCAGCTCACCCCTCGGGCAGGCCTACGAGCAGTACTTC.

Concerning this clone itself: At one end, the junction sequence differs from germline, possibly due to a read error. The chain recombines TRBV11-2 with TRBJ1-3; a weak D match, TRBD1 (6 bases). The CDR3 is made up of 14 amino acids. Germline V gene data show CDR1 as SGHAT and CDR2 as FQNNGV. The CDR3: CASTLGGSGNTIYF. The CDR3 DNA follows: TGTGCCAGCACCTTAGGGGGCTCTGGAAACACCATATATTTT.

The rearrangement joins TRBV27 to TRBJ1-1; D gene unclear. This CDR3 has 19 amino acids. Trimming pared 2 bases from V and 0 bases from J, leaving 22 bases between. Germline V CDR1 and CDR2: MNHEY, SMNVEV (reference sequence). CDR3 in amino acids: CASSLKVWPSATLNTEAFF. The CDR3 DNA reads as TGTGCCAGCAGTTTAAAAGTTTGGCCGTCCGCCACCCTGAACACTGAAGCTTTCTTT.

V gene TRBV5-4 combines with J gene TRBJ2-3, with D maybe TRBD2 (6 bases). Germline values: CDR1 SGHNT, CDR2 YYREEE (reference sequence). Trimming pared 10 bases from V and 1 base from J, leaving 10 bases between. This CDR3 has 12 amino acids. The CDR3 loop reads CAGGLGTDTQYF. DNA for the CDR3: TGTGCCGGGGGACTTGGCACAGATACGCAGTATTTT.

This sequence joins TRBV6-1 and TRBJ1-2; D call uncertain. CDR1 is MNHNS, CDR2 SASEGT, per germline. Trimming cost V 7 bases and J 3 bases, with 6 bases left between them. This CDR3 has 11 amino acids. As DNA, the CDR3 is TGTGCCAGCACTGTCCACTATGGCTACACCTTC. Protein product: CASTVHYGYTF.

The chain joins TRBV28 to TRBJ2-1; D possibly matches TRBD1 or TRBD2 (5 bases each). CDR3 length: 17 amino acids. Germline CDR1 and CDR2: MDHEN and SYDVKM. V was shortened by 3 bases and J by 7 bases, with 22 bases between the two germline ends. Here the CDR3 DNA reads TGTGCCAGCAGTTTGATCTTTTCAGGGAGTCGTCGTAATGAGCAGTTCTTC. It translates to CASSLIFSGSRRNEQFF.

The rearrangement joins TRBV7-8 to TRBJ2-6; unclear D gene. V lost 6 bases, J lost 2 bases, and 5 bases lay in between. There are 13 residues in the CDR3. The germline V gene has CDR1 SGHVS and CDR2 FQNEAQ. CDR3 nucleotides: TGTGCCAGCAGACCTACTGGGGCCAACGTCCTGACTTTC. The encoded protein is CASRPTGANVLTF.

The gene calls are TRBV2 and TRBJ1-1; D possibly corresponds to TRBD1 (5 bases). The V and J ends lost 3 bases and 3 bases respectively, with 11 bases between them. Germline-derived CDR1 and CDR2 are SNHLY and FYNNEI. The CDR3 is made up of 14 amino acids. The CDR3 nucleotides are TGTGCCAGCAGTGAGTCCGGGGCAGACACTGAAGCTTTCTTT. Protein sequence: CASSESGADTEAFF.

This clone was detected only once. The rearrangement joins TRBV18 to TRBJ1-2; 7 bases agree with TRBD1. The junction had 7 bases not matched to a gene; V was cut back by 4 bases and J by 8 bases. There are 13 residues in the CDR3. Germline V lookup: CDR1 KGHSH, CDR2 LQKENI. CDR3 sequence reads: CASSLTGAEGYTF. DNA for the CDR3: TGTGCCAGCTCACTCACAGGGGCTGAAGGCTACACCTTC.

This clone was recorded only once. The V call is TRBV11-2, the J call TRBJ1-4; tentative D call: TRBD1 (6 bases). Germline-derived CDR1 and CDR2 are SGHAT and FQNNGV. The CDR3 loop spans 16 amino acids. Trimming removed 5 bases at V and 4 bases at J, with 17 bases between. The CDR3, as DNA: TGTGCCAGCAGCGGGACTCCGGGACAACATAATGAAAAACTGTTTTTT. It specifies CASSGTPGQHNEKLFF.

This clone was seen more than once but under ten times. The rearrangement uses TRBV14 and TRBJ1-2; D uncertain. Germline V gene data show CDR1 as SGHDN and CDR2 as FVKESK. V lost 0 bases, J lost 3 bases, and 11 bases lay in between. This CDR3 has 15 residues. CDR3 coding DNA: TGTGCCAGCAGCCAAGAATCGCAGGTGGACTATGGCTACACCTTC. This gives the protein CASSQESQVDYGYTF.

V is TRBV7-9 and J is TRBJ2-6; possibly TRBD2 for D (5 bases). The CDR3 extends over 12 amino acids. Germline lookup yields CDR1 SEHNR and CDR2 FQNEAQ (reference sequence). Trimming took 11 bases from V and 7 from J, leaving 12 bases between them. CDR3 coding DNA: TGTGCCCCCGGGGAGATCGCCAACGTCCTGACTTTC. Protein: CAPGEIANVLTF. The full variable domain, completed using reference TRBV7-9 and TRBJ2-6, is DTGVSQNPRHKITKRGQNVTFRCDPISEHNRLYWYRQTLGQGPEFLTYFQNEAQLEKSRLLSDRFSAERPKGSFSTLEIQRTEQGDSAMYLCAPGEIANVLTFGAGSRLTVL.

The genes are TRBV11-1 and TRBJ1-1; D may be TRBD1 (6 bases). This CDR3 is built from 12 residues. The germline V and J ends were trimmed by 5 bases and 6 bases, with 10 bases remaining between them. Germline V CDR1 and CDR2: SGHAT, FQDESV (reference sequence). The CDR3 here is CASSMQGSEAFF. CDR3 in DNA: TGTGCCAGCAGCATGCAGGGGTCTGAAGCTTTCTTT.

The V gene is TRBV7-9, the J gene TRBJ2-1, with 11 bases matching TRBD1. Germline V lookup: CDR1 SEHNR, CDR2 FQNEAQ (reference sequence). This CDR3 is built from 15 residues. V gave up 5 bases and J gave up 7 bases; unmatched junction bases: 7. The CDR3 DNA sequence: TGTGCCAGCAGCCCGTCCCGGGACAGGGGGAATGAGCAGTTCTTC. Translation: CASSPSRDRGNEQFF.

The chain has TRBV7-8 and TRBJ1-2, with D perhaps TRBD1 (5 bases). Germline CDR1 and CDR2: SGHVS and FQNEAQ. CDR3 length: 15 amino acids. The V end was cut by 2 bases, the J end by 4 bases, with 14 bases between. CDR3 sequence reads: CASSLFGGSGYGYTF. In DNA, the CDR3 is TGTGCCAGCAGCTTATTTGGGGGTTCGGGCTATGGCTACACCTTC. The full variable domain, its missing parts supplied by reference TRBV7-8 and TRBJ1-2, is GAGVSQSPRYKVAKRGQDVALRCDPISGHVSLFWYQQALGQGPEFLTYFQNEAQLDKSGLPSDRFFAERPEGSVSTLKIQRTQQEDSAVYLCASSLFGGSGYGYTFGSGTRLTVV.

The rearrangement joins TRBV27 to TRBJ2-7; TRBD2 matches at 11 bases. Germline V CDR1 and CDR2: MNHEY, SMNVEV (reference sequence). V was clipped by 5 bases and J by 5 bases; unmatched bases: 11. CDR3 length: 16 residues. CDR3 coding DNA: TGTGCCAGCAGTCCTATCCTTAGCGGGAGGGACCACGAGCAGTACTTC. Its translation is CASSPILSGRDHEQYF.

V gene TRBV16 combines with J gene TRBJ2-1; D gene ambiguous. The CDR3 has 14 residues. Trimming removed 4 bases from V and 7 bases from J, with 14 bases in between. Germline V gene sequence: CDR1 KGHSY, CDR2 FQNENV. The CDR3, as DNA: TGTGCCAGCAGCCCCGGGCTCGGCGGAAATGAGCAGTTCTTC. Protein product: CASSPGLGGNEQFF.

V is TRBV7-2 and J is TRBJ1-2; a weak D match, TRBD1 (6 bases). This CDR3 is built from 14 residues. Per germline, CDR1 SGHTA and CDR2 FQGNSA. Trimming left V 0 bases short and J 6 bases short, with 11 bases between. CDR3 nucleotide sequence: TGTGCCAGCAGCTTAGCCCGGGGGCTTGATGGCTACACCTTC. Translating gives CASSLARGLDGYTF.

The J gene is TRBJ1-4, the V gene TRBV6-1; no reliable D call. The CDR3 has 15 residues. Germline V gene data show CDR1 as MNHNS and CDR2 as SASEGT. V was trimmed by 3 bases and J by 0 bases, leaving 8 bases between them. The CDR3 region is CASSDGSSTNEKLFF. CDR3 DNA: TGTGCCAGCAGTGATGGCAGCTCAACTAATGAAAAACTGTTTTTT.

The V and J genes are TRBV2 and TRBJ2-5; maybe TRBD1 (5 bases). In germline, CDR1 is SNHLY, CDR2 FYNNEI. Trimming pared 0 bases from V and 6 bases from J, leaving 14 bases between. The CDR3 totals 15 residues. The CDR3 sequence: CASSEASGFPKTQYF. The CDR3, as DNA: TGTGCCAGCAGTGAAGCGTCAGGGTTTCCGAAGACCCAGTACTTC.

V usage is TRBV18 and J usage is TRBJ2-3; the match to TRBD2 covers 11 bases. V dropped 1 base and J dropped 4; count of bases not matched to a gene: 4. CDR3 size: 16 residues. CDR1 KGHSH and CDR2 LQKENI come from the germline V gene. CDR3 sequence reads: CASSPLAGGPSDTQYF. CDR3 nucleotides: TGTGCCAGCTCACCACTAGCGGGGGGGCCCTCAGATACGCAGTATTTT. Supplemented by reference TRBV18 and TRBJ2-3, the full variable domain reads NAGVMQNPRHLVRRRGQEARLRCSPMKGHSHVYWYRQLPEEGLKFMVYLQKENIIDESGMPKERFSAEFPKEGPSILRIQQVVRGDSAAYFCASSPLAGGPSDTQYFGPGTRLTVL.

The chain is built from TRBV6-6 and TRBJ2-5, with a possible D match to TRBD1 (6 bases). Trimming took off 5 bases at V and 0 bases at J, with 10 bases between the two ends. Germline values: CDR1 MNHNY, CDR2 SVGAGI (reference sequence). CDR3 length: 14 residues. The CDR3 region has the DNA TGTGCCAGCAGTGAGGGGGAGTACCAAGAGACCCAGTACTTC. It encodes CASSEGEYQETQYF.

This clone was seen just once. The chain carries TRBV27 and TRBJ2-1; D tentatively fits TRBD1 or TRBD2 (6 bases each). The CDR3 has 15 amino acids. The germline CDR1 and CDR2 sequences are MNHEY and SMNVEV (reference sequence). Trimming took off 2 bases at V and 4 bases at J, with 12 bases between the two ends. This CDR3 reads CASSLDLGGYNEQFF. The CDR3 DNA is TGTGCCAGCAGTTTAGACTTAGGGGGGTACAATGAGCAGTTCTTC.

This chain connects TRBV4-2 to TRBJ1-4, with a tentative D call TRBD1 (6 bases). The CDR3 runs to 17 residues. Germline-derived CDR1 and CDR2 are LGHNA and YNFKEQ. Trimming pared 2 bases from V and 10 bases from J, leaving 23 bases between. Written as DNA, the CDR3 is TGTGCCAGCAGCCAACAGCAAACAGGGTTACTGGGTGGAAAACTGTTTTTT. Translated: CASSQQQTGLLGGKLFF.

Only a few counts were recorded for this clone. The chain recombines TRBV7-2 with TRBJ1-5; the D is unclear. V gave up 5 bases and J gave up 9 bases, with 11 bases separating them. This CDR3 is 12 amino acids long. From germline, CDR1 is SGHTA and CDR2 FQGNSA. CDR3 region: CASSKLGRPQHF. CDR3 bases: TGTGCCAGCAGCAAATTGGGCCGGCCCCAGCATTTT.

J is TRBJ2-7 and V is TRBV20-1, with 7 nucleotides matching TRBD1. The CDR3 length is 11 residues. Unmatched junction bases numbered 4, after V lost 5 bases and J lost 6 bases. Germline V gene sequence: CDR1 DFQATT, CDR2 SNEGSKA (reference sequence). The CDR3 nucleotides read TGCAGTGCTGACAGGGTAACCGAGCAGTACTTC. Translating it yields CSADRVTEQYF.

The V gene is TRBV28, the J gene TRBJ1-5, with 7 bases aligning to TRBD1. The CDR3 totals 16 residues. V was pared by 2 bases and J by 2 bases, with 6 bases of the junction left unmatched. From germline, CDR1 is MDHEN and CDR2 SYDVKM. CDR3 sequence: CASSLTAGGGNQPQHF. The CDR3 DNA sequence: TGTGCCAGCAGTTTAACGGCAGGGGGAGGCAATCAGCCCCAGCATTTT.

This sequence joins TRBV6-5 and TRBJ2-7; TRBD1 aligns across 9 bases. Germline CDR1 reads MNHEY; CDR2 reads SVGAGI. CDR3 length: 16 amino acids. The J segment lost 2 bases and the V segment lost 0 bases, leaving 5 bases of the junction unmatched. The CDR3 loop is CASSYSLRQGAYEQYF. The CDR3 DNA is TGTGCCAGCAGTTACTCGTTGAGACAGGGGGCCTACGAGCAGTACTTC.